This T cell receptor beta chain was observed in a study of T cell responses to AZD1222 COVID-19 vaccine. Whole-study results and caveats: Spike-wide coverage was observed for vaccine-associated CD4 TCRs, with dominant responses at 160-218 and 743-854.

Comments on this clone: Its antigen is undetermined.

Measured with immunoSEQ multiplex PCR; TCRdb has only the in-frame clones, and not every one. Of 50,000 or so clones listed, approximately 91% were seen once; the top ten hold roughly 5%. The CDR3 sequence is 14 residues long. CDR1 SGHRS and CDR2 YFSETQ come from the germline V gene. The V gene end was trimmed by 4 bases and the J gene end by 8 bases; junction bases not matched to a gene: 5. This TCR came from an adult who received the AZD1222 COVID-19 vaccine. This chain joins TRBV5-1 and TRBJ2-1; 11 bases line up with TRBD1. Sequenced here: peripheral blood, sampled 28 days after the second AZD1222 dose. The CDR3 reads CASSPRTGGDEQFF. CDR3 DNA: TGCGCCAGCAGCCCGAGGACAGGGGGCGATGAGCAGTTCTTC.